The sequence of this T cell receptor beta chain was determined in a study of cytomegalovirus exposure and HLA in healthy donors. It was with 60 Vbeta and 13 Jbeta primers that the PCR ran. Clones were sequenced by immunoSEQ multiplex PCR, and TCRdb holds only the in-frame ones, with some missing. The sample holds roughly 55,000 clones. V trimming: 6 bases; J trimming: 7 bases; junction bases outside the gene matches: 4. Germline-derived CDR1 and CDR2 are WSHSY and SAAADI. The CDR3 spans 13 residues. The sequenced sample consisted of PBMCs. This clonotype was obtained from a woman aged 45-65 years in good health and CMV-seropositive. The rearrangement links TRBV10-2 to TRBJ2-1, with 9 bases lining up with TRBD1. DNA of the CDR3: TGCGCCAGCAGAGGGACAGGGAGAAATGAGCAGTTCTTC. The encoded protein is CASRGTGRNEQFF.